Shown below are 3 T cell receptor beta chains from a single sample sequenced in a study of CD8 T cells in Susac syndrome. RNA amounts of roughly 0.45 to 1 ug underwent reverse transcription with random hexamers. TCRdb fed the immunoSEQ multiplex PCR reads into MiXCR, producing one record per CDR3 protein. This sample has more than 75,000 distinct CDR3 sequences, with 94% found just once. Sequencing used CD8+ T cells from PBMCs. The receptors were sampled from a human donor in good health.

The chain links TRBV6-1 to TRBJ2-7; 10 bases are shared with TRBD1. This CDR3 is 15 amino acids long. Germline V gene lookup returns CDR1 MNHNS and CDR2 SASEGT. V was pared by 5 bases and J by 2 bases, with 6 bases of the junction left unmatched. CDR3 sequence reads: CASSYNGQGAYEQYF. Here the CDR3 DNA reads TGTGCCAGCAGTTATAATGGACAGGGGGCCTACGAGCAGTACTTC.

The chain employs TRBV11-2 and TRBJ2-3, with D maybe TRBD1 (5 bases). Germline assignment: CDR1 SGHAT and CDR2 FQNNGV. V gave up 6 bases and J gave up 6 bases, with 16 bases separating them. This CDR3 contains 14 residues. CDR3: CASSYITGADTQYF. In DNA, the CDR3 is TGTGCCAGCAGTTACATCACAGGCGCGGATACGCAGTATTTT.

This rearrangement joins TRBV15 to TRBJ2-5, with TRBD2 matching 9 bases. The CDR3 spans 14 residues. CDR1 is LNHNV and CDR2 is YYDKDF in the germline V gene (reference sequence). V lost 4 bases to trimming and J lost 5 bases; unmatched junction nucleotides: 5. CDR3 sequence: CATSTSGIGETQYF. The CDR3 DNA is TGTGCCACCAGCACTAGCGGGATAGGGGAGACCCAGTACTTC.